The 30 T cell receptor beta chains below were found in one sample sequenced in a study of control samples from healthy donors and cancer patients. Data came from immunoSEQ multiplex PCR; TCRdb stores just in-frame clones and leaves some out. The data contain 150,000 to 200,000 clones, around 90% of them singletons. The sample was blood. These receptors all stem from a woman aged 45-59 years in good health.

In nucleotides, the CDR3 is TGTGCCAGCAGCCAAGAAATCCTAGCGGGAAAGCAGTTCTTC. Protein: CASSQEILAGKQFF. The chain recombines TRBV3-1 (or the pseudogene TRBV3-2) with TRBJ2-1; 9 bases map to TRBD2. J was trimmed by 11 bases and V by 0 bases; bases with no gene match: 5. Germline CDR1 and CDR2: LGHDT and YNNKEL (reference sequence). The CDR3 length is 14 residues.

The chain links TRBV24-1 to TRBJ2-1, with 8 bases fitting TRBD2. Per the germline V gene, CDR1 is KGHDR and CDR2 is SFDVKD. V lost 3 bases and J lost 6; bases outside the gene matches: 6. This CDR3 spans 15 amino acids. CDR3: CATSDERGPPNEQFF. CDR3 sequence (DNA): TGTGCCACCAGTGATGAGCGGGGGCCCCCCAATGAGCAGTTCTTC.

This clone was detected only once. This chain links TRBV7-8 with TRBJ1-1, with 8 bases lining up with TRBD1. Trimming at V came to 3 bases and at J to 0 bases, leaving 9 bases not matched to a gene. From germline, CDR1 is SGHVS and CDR2 FQNEAQ. The CDR3 loop spans 17 amino acids. CDR3 nucleotides: TGTGCCAGCAGCTTTGGGCTTCGACAGGGGATGAACACTGAAGCTTTCTTT. Protein: CASSFGLRQGMNTEAFF.

This sequence joins TRBV6-5 and TRBJ1-1; maybe TRBD1 (6 bases). V was cut by 4 bases and J by 5 bases, with 20 bases left in between. The CDR3 length is 16 residues. The germline V gene has CDR1 MNHEY and CDR2 SVGAGI. The CDR3 DNA reads TGTGCCAGCAGTTCGCTCCAACTTAGAAGGGGGACTGAAGCTTTCTTT. It is translated as CASSSLQLRRGTEAFF.

The CDR3 bases are TGTGCGTTAGTAGGGACAACAGGTGAAAAACTGTTTTTT. This translates into CALVGTTGEKLFF. The chain couples TRBV28 to TRBJ1-4; a weak D match, TRBD1 (6 bases). This CDR3 is 13 amino acids long. The germline V gene encodes CDR1 MDHEN and CDR2 SYDVKM.

J is TRBJ2-7 and V is TRBV6-2 or TRBV6-3, with 10 bases fitting TRBD2. Germline loops: CDR1 MNHEY, CDR2 SVGEGT. The CDR3 has 16 residues. V dropped 2 bases and J dropped 0; count of bases not matched to a gene: 4. In DNA, the CDR3 is TGTGCCAGCAGTTACATCCTAGCGGGGGTCTCCTACGAGCAGTACTTC. This gives the protein CASSYILAGVSYEQYF.

V gene TRBV9 combines with J gene TRBJ2-2; 10 bases fit TRBD2. CDR1 and CDR2 from the germline V gene are SGDLS and YYNGEE. This CDR3 region has 15 residues. V shed 4 bases, J shed 5 bases, and the junction held 5 bases outside the gene matches. The CDR3 sequence is CASSPRLAGTGELFF. CDR3 in DNA: TGTGCCAGCAGCCCACGACTAGCGGGTACCGGGGAGCTGTTTTTT.

This clone has only a few counts. This chain connects TRBV11-2 to TRBJ1-5; 8 nucleotides line up with TRBD1. Trimming cost V 4 bases and J 7 bases; bases outside gene matches: 3. The CDR3 sequence is 13 residues long. The V gene's germline CDR1 is SGHAT and CDR2 FQNNGV. CDR3 DNA: TGTGCCAGCAGCTCCGGACAGGGACAGCCCCAGCATTTT. It translates to CASSSGQGQPQHF. Complete variable domain (other parts from reference TRBV11-2 and TRBJ1-5): EAGVAQSPRYKIIEKRQSVAFWCNPISGHATLYWYQQILGQGPKLLIQFQNNGVVDDSQLPKDRFSAERLKGVDSTLKIQPAKLEDSAVYLCASSSGQGQPQHFGDGTRLSIL.

This chain connects TRBV19 to TRBJ2-7; possibly TRBD1 for D (6 bases). The CDR3 has 12 amino acids. Trimming removed 6 bases at V and 5 bases at J, with 11 bases between. Germline V CDR1 and CDR2: LNHDA, SQIVND (reference sequence). The CDR3 is CASRQGFNEQYF. As DNA, the CDR3 is TGTGCCAGTAGGCAGGGGTTCAACGAGCAGTACTTC.

The V gene is TRBV14, the J gene TRBJ2-2; 8 nucleotides align to TRBD1. V shed 4 bases and J 7 bases; nucleotides not matched to a gene: 5. The CDR3 loop spans 14 amino acids. Germline values: CDR1 SGHDN, CDR2 FVKESK. The CDR3 DNA reads TGTGCCAGCAGCCGAGACAGGGGTGGCGGGGAGCTGTTTTTT. Amino acids: CASSRDRGGGELFF.

The genes are TRBV6-5 and TRBJ1-2; D gene uncertain. Germline CDR1 is MNHEY and CDR2 is SVGAGI. The CDR3 has 13 residues. V gave up 8 bases and J gave up 2 bases, with 12 bases separating them. The CDR3 sequence: CASALGGNYGYTF. Here the CDR3 DNA reads TGTGCCAGCGCGTTGGGCGGGAACTATGGCTACACCTTC.

The chain recombines TRBV19 with TRBJ1-5; D unresolved. CDR1 LNHDA and CDR2 SQIVND come from the germline V gene (reference sequence). V lost 5 bases, J lost 4 bases, and 9 bases lay in between. The CDR3 is 13 residues long. CDR3 in amino acids: CASSAFGNQPQHF. The CDR3 DNA sequence: TGTGCCAGTAGTGCGTTCGGGAATCAGCCCCAGCATTTT. Full variable domain (missing parts from reference TRBV19 and TRBJ1-5): DGGITQSPKYLFRKEGQNVTLSCEQNLNHDAMYWYRQDPGQGLRLIYYSQIVNDFQKGDIAEGYSVSREKKESFPLTVTSAQKNPTAFYLCASSAFGNQPQHFGDGTRLSIL.

This clone was observed once. The V call is TRBV6-2 or TRBV6-3, the J call TRBJ2-4, with 7 bases fitting TRBD2. Germline V gene data show CDR1 as MNHEY and CDR2 as SVGEGT. Germline trimming cut 2 bases from V and 7 bases from J; bases unmatched to any gene: 5. The CDR3 length is 14 residues. The CDR3 DNA reads as TGTGCCAGCAGTTACACGGGAGGACCTAACATTCAGTACTTC. This gives the protein CASSYTGGPNIQYF.

This chain links TRBV9 with TRBJ2-3, with 11 positions matching TRBD2. Germline CDR1 SGDLS, CDR2 YYNGEE. The CDR3 totals 17 residues. V lost 4 bases to trimming and J lost 3 bases; unmatched junction nucleotides: 10. The CDR3 DNA follows: TGTGCCAGCAGCCGAGGGGCTAGCGGGGGGTTAACAGATACGCAGTATTTT. It codes for CASSRGASGGLTDTQYF.

About this clone itself: The junction departs from germline at one end; a sequencing error may be responsible. The chain uses TRBV7-2 and TRBJ2-1; 11 bases are a match to TRBD2. Germline-derived CDR1 and CDR2 are SGHTA and FQGNSA. This CDR3 is built from 15 residues. DNA of the CDR3: TGTGCCAGCAGCATAGCGGGGGGGTCGTCGGATGAGCAGTTCTTC. It specifies CASSIAGGSSDEQFF. The whole variable domain, remainder taken from reference TRBV7-2 and TRBJ2-1, is GAGVSQSPSNKVTEKGKDVELRCDPISGHTALYWYRQSLGQGLEFLIYFQGNSAPDKSGLPSDRFSAERTGGSVSTLTIQRTQQEDSAVYLCASSIAGGSSDEQFFGPGTRLTVL.

Worth noting for this clone: Additional DNA sequences in this sample encode the identical CDR3. The V and J genes are TRBV19 and TRBJ1-1; D perhaps matches TRBD1 (5 bases). Per germline, CDR1 LNHDA and CDR2 SQIVND (reference sequence). V lost 7 bases and J 8 bases, leaving 11 bases between the germline ends. The CDR3 is 11 residues long. The CDR3 sequence: CASNRGGEAFF. The CDR3 DNA sequence: TGTGCCAGTAATCGGGGCGGCGAAGCTTTCTTT.

This clone came up a few times. The chain couples TRBV11-2 to TRBJ1-2; D is perhaps TRBD1 (6 bases). There are 16 residues in the CDR3. Germline CDR1 reads SGHAT; CDR2 reads FQNNGV. The V end was cut by 5 bases, the J end by 4 bases, with 20 bases between. CDR3 region: CASSTYRRGRSYGYTF. The CDR3 DNA is TGTGCCAGCAGCACCTACAGACGGGGGCGAAGCTATGGCTACACCTTC.

The chain carries TRBV27 and TRBJ2-7; D is unresolved. V lost 3 bases and J 6 bases, leaving 15 bases between the germline ends. The CDR3 is made up of 14 amino acids. CDR1 and CDR2 (germline): MNHEY, SMNVEV (reference sequence). CDR3 bases: TGTGCCAGCAGTTTCGGCTACCGCACAAGCGAGCAGTACTTC. Residues: CASSFGYRTSEQYF.

The chain carries TRBV21-1 and TRBJ2-7; the D call of TRBD2 is as the table states it, not checked on the DNA. TRBV21-1 is termed a pseudogene. This CDR3 is 14 amino acids long. CDR3 bases: TGTGCCAGCAGCACTACCGGGAGACGGGGCGAGCAGTACTTC. This gives the protein CASSTTGRRGEQYF.

The J gene is TRBJ2-5, the V gene TRBV7-8, with 7 bases aligning to TRBD2. The CDR3 totals 16 residues. The junction had 13 bases not matched to a gene; V was cut back by 4 bases and J by 5 bases. Germline CDR1 SGHVS, CDR2 FQNEAQ. CDR3 residues: CASSYGEGRSTETQYF. The CDR3 region has the DNA TGTGCCAGCAGCTATGGGGAGGGCAGGTCTACGGAGACCCAGTACTTC.

This chain links TRBV5-1 with TRBJ2-3, with 7 positions matching TRBD2. Germline CDR1 reads SGHRS; CDR2 reads YFSETQ. The CDR3 loop spans 14 amino acids. The V gene end was trimmed by 5 bases and the J gene end by 1 base; junction bases not matched to a gene: 4. CDR3 sequence (DNA): TGCGCCAGCAGTCCAACTAGCGGCACAGATACGCAGTATTTT. Protein product: CASSPTSGTDTQYF.

This CDR3 reads CASSSRTGVRYGYTF. As DNA, the CDR3 is TGTGCCAGCAGCTCCCGGACAGGGGTCCGATATGGCTACACCTTC. The chain employs TRBV5-4 and TRBJ1-2, with TRBD1 identical over 9 bases. Trimming took 3 bases from V and 5 from J; bases not matched to a gene: 8. This CDR3 has 15 amino acids. CDR1 is SGHNT, CDR2 YYREEE, per germline (reference sequence).

The chain recombines TRBV30 with TRBJ2-1; TRBD1 matches 11 bases. V lost 2 bases, J lost 15 bases, and 6 bases stayed unmatched. CDR1 and CDR2 (germline): GTSNPN, SVGIG (reference sequence). The CDR3 sequence is 12 residues long. The CDR3 sequence: CAWSTGTGGRFF. CDR3 coding DNA: TGTGCCTGGAGTACGGGGACAGGGGGGCGGTTCTTC.

The chain uses TRBV4-1 and TRBJ1-2, with 7 bases fitting TRBD1. CDR3 length: 13 residues. CDR1 is MGHRA and CDR2 is YSYEKL in the germline V gene. After removal of 1 base from V and 6 bases from J, the junction contained 2 bases not matched to a gene. CDR3 DNA sequence: TGCGCCAGCAGCCAAGGGCAGGGGGATGGCTACACCTTC. Its protein is CASSQGQGDGYTF.

This clone was counted only a few times. This sample also contains other DNA sequences that code for the same CDR3. The chain links TRBV28 to TRBJ1-4, with D perhaps TRBD1 (5 bases). The CDR3 extends over 13 amino acids. The ends were cut back, 3 bases at V and 7 bases at J, with 9 bases in the middle. Per germline, CDR1 MDHEN and CDR2 SYDVKM. CDR3 loop: CASSLAGGEKLFF. The CDR3 DNA sequence: TGTGCCAGCAGTTTGGCCGGGGGTGAAAAACTGTTTTTT.

The J gene is TRBJ2-3, the V gene TRBV18, with 8 bases identical to TRBD2. The trim removed 3 bases at V and 0 bases at J, leaving 5 bases unmatched. The CDR3 extends over 16 amino acids. Germline-derived CDR1 and CDR2 are KGHSH and LQKENI. The CDR3 DNA reads as TGTGCCAGCTCACCCCTGAGCGGGGGAAGCACAGATACGCAGTATTTT. This gives the protein CASSPLSGGSTDTQYF.

This clone appeared many times. The chain has TRBV7-9 and TRBJ1-5; the D gene is possibly TRBD1 (6 bases). The germline V gene has CDR1 SEHNR and CDR2 FQNEAQ (reference sequence). V was clipped by 1 base and J by 6 bases, with 13 bases between them. This CDR3 is 15 amino acids long. This CDR3 is CASSLGGRRGQPQHF. CDR3 nucleotide sequence: TGTGCCAGCAGCTTAGGGGGGCGCCGAGGTCAGCCCCAGCATTTT.

This clone is a singleton in its sample. V gene TRBV28 combines with J gene TRBJ1-3, with 8 bases identical to TRBD1. Trimming cost V 3 bases and J 4 bases; bases outside gene matches: 11. This CDR3 has 17 amino acids. Germline loops: CDR1 MDHEN, CDR2 SYDVKM. The CDR3 DNA reads as TGTGCCAGCAGTTTCCCCGGGCGGACAGGGATAGGAAACACCATATATTTT. Translation gives CASSFPGRTGIGNTIYF.

Turning to this clone: This specimen includes other DNA sequences encoding the same CDR3. In DNA form, the CDR3 reads TGTGCCAGCAGCGGACCCGGGGGGGATGGCTACACCTTC. It encodes CASSGPGGDGYTF. V gene TRBV9 combines with J gene TRBJ1-2, with TRBD1 as a possible D gene (5 bases). The CDR3 totals 13 residues. CDR1 and CDR2 (germline): SGDLS, YYNGEE. V gave up 3 bases and J gave up 6 bases, with 12 bases separating them.

This chain joins TRBV19 and TRBJ2-6; no clear D gene. The germline V gene has CDR1 LNHDA and CDR2 SQIVND (reference sequence). The CDR3 totals 14 residues. Between the trimmed V and J ends, which lost 3 bases and 4 bases, there was a span of 7 bases. The CDR3 bases are TGTGCCAGTAGTATGTGGTCCGGGGCCAACGTCCTGACTTTC. Its translation is CASSMWSGANVLTF.